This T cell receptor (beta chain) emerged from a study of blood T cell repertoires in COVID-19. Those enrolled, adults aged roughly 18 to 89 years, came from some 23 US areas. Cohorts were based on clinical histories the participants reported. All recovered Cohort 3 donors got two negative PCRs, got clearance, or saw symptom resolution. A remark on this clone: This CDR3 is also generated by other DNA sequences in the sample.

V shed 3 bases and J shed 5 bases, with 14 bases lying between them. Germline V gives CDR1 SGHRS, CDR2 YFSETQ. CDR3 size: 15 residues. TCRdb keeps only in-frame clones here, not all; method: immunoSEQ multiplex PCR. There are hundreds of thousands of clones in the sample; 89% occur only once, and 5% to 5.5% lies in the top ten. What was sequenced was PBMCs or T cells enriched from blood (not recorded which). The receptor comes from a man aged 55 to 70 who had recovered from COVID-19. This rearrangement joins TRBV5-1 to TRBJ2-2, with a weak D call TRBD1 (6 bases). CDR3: CASSSGAGDTGELFF. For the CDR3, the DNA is TGCGCCAGCAGCTCGGGCGCAGGGGATACCGGGGAGCTGTTTTTT. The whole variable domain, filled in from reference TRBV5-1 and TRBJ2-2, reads KAGVTQTPRYLIKTRGQQVTLSCSPISGHRSVSWYQQTPGQGLQFLFEYFSETQRNKGNFPGRFSGRQFSNSRSEMNVSTLELGDSALYLCASSSGAGDTGELFFGEGSRLTVL.